The clone carrying this T cell receptor (beta chain) was recorded a few times. What it binds is unknown. The authors isolated at least 6 million PBMCs per sample. Germline CDR1 and CDR2: MNHEY and SMNVEV (reference sequence). CDR3 length: 13 amino acids. The V segment lost 5 bases and the J segment 6 bases; nucleotides outside the gene matches: 5. Through a sample-barcoded 5' primer and a J-beta primer mix, a second PCR was run for roughly 7 to 12 cycles. The study obtained at least 2.5 million CDR3-containing paired-end reads from every sample. Via MiXCR, TCRdb re-called the 5' RACE reads, giving one row per CDR3 protein. The sample shows 1,300,000 or so distinct CDR3 sequences, around 59% of them seen only once. This entry is derived from a study of blood T cells in healthy people across ages. Study-level background: Capturing about one barcoded beta molecule per two T cells was achieved by template switching.

Study outcomes and limitations: The study lacked donor CMV status, which possibly confounded expanded clonotype changes.

Specimen: blood. The chain has TRBV27 and TRBJ1-2; 8 positions agree with TRBD1. This receptor was obtained from a man in his late teens or twenties in good health. CDR3 DNA: TGTGCCAGCAGTCTCCAGGGGGCAAATGGCTACACCTTC. The encoded protein is CASSLQGANGYTF.